This TCR beta chain was observed in a study of blood T cell repertoires in COVID-19. Study-wide background: Acute and convalescent COVID-19 samples came from the United States, Italy and Spain. PBMCs, B-cell-depleted T cells, or T cells provided the cDNA or gDNA that made up the material.

The table came from immunoSEQ multiplex PCR; TCRdb's copy has only in-frame clones and leaves some out. This sample yields roughly 250,000 clones, of which approximately 90% are seen a single time; 2.1% belongs to the top ten. This TCR came from a woman aged 40 to 50 who had recovered from COVID-19. Sequenced sample: peripheral blood.

This chain's CDR3 is CATSRLGTASYEQYF. For the CDR3, the DNA is TGTGCCACCAGCAGACTCGGGACTGCATCCTACGAGCAGTACTTC. This chain connects TRBV15 to TRBJ2-7, with D perhaps TRBD2 (6 bases). Germline V gives CDR1 LNHNV, CDR2 YYDKDF (reference sequence). V lost 2 bases and J 1 base, leaving 12 bases between the germline ends. The CDR3 covers 15 residues.